These 26 T cell receptor beta chains originate from one sample sequenced in a study of control samples from healthy donors and cancer patients. Data came from immunoSEQ multiplex PCR; TCRdb stores just in-frame clones and leaves some out. This sample carries about 80,000 clones, approximately 91% of them seen once, and the ten largest clones take 4.5% to 6%. Sequenced: blood. The source of these receptors is a woman between 50 and 59 years old in good health.

The genes are TRBV5-1 and TRBJ1-6; D is undetermined. Deletions cut 3 bases from V and 7 bases from J, with 11 bases between. The CDR3 covers 14 residues. Germline CDR1 and CDR2: SGHRS and YFSETQ. The CDR3 region has the DNA TGCGCCAGCAGCTCCTGGGATCCGAATTCACCCCTCCACTTT. It yields the protein CASSSWDPNSPLHF.

The chain couples TRBV6-2 or TRBV6-3 to TRBJ1-1; D gene uncertain. The CDR3 is 14 residues long. Trimming took 2 bases from V and 1 from J, leaving 8 bases between them. The germline V gene has CDR1 MNHEY and CDR2 SVGEGT. The CDR3 is CASSYGRANTEAFF. For the CDR3, the DNA is TGTGCCAGCAGTTACGGACGGGCGAACACTGAAGCTTTCTTT.

This clone came up once. This chain links TRBV24-1 with TRBJ2-3; D gene uncertain. The CDR3 runs 13 residues. Deletions cut 4 bases from V and 5 bases from J, with 9 bases between. Germline CDR1 and CDR2: KGHDR and SFDVKD. The CDR3 spells CATSDSSLDTQYF. The CDR3 DNA reads as TGTGCCACCAGTGACTCTAGTTTAGATACGCAGTATTTT.

DNA for the CDR3: TGTGCCAGCACTAGACAGGGCCCCTCCTACGCGGCTTTCTTT. It specifies CASTRQGPSYAAFF. The chain recombines TRBV2 with TRBJ1-1; 7 bases match TRBD1. V was pared by 7 bases and J by 11 bases, with 16 bases of the junction left unmatched. The CDR3 totals 14 residues. Germline CDR1 SNHLY, CDR2 FYNNEI.

The chain employs TRBV2 and TRBJ2-6, with no clear D. Germline V gene sequence: CDR1 SNHLY, CDR2 FYNNEI. With 3 bases removed from V and 4 bases from J, the gap between germline ends came to 4 bases. The CDR3 covers 13 residues. As DNA, the CDR3 is TGTGCCAGCAGTGATCCCGGGGCCAACGTCCTGACTTTC. Translation: CASSDPGANVLTF.

This chain connects TRBV19 to TRBJ2-7; TRBD1 matches at 10 bases. The CDR3 is made up of 14 amino acids. CDR1 LNHDA and CDR2 SQIVND come from the germline V gene (reference sequence). Trimming cost V 6 bases and J 4 bases; bases outside gene matches: 6. Here the CDR3 reads CASSIGDRGYEQYF. The CDR3 DNA follows: TGTGCCAGTAGCATTGGGGACAGGGGTTACGAGCAGTACTTC.

The chain is built from TRBV25-1 and TRBJ2-7; 8 positions agree with TRBD2. This CDR3 has 15 residues. The V segment lost 2 bases and the J segment 4 bases; nucleotides outside the gene matches: 7. CDR1 and CDR2 (germline): MGHDK, SYGVNS. CDR3 in DNA: TGTGCCAGCAGTGAACAAACTAGCGGATTTTACGAGCAGTACTTC. Its protein is CASSEQTSGFYEQYF.

The V and J genes are TRBV12-3 or TRBV12-4 and TRBJ1-5; D ambiguous. The CDR3 covers 13 residues. V lost 3 bases to trimming and J lost 2 bases, with 5 bases between them. The CDR3 sequence is CASSFRGNQPQHF. Written as DNA, the CDR3 is TGTGCCAGCAGTTTTCGTGGCAATCAGCCCCAGCATTTT.

As regards this clone: The junction and the germline gene differ at one end; a read error may be behind it. The genes are TRBV6-5 and TRBJ1-3; perhaps TRBD1 as D (6 bases). The CDR3 sequence is 14 residues long. CDR1 and CDR2 (germline): MNHEY, SVGAGI. The CDR3: CASSQTGPGNTIYF. The CDR3, as DNA: TGTGCCAGCAGTCAAACAGGGCCTGGCAACACCATATATTTT.

V is TRBV3-1 (or the pseudogene TRBV3-2) and J is TRBJ1-1; D possibly corresponds to TRBD1 (5 bases). Trimming stripped 0 bases from V and 5 bases from J, with 7 bases between. Germline assignment: CDR1 LGHDT and CDR2 YNNKEL (reference sequence). The CDR3 totals 13 residues. The CDR3 sequence: CASSQDRVTEAFF. In DNA form, the CDR3 reads TGTGCCAGCAGCCAAGACAGGGTGACTGAAGCTTTCTTT.

The chain is built from TRBV9 and TRBJ2-2; D gene unclear. V lost 0 bases, J lost 6 bases, and 6 bases lay in between. In germline, CDR1 is SGDLS, CDR2 YYNGEE. This CDR3 is built from 13 residues. The CDR3 DNA reads TGTGCCAGCAGCGTAGTCGTATCCGGGGAGCTGTTTTTT. Its translation: CASSVVVSGELFF.

This clone was picked up one time. J is TRBJ1-3 and V is TRBV7-9; D remains unclear. V was shortened by 0 bases and J by 4 bases, with 7 bases between the two germline ends. CDR1 is SEHNR and CDR2 is FQNEAQ in the germline V gene (reference sequence). This CDR3 region has 14 residues. The DNA for the CDR3 is TGTGCCAGCAGCTTAGCCGACGGAGGAAACACCATATATTTT. It codes for CASSLADGGNTIYF.

The CDR3 coding sequence is TGTGCCATCAGTGAGCCGACGGTGAACACTGAAGCTTTCTTT. Protein product: CAISEPTVNTEAFF. V is TRBV10-3 and J is TRBJ1-1; D not resolved. The CDR3 is 14 residues long. Germline lookup yields CDR1 ENHRY and CDR2 SYGVKD. Trimming took 2 bases from V and 0 from J, leaving 7 bases between them.

The genes are TRBV5-1 and TRBJ2-5; a weak D match, TRBD1 (5 bases). The germline V gene encodes CDR1 SGHRS and CDR2 YFSETQ. The CDR3 consists of 16 residues. V gave up 3 bases and J gave up 4 bases, with 19 bases separating them. CDR3 amino acids: CASSWPAGHQGETQYF. The CDR3 DNA reads TGCGCCAGCAGCTGGCCCGCCGGCCACCAGGGAGAGACCCAGTACTTC.

This chain joins TRBV6-5 and TRBJ1-6, with TRBD1 as a possible D gene (5 bases). V was clipped by 0 bases and J by 5 bases, with 11 bases between them. Germline assignment: CDR1 MNHEY and CDR2 SVGAGI. CDR3 length: 16 amino acids. For the CDR3, the DNA is TGTGCCAGCAGTTACTCGTCCACAGGCAATAATTCACCCCTCCACTTT. Its translation: CASSYSSTGNNSPLHF.

The chain recombines TRBV4-1 with TRBJ2-3, with 7 nucleotides matching TRBD1. Germline V gives CDR1 MGHRA, CDR2 YSYEKL. With V trimmed by 4 bases and J by 5 bases, 9 bases remained unmatched. The CDR3 has 15 residues. The CDR3 nucleotides read TGCGCCAGCAGCCCCGACAGGGTTGGAGGAGATACGCAGTATTTT. Its protein is CASSPDRVGGDTQYF.

This clone appeared once. This chain joins TRBV19 and TRBJ2-1; TRBD1 or TRBD2 may be the D gene (5 bases each). V was shortened by 4 bases and J by 9 bases, with 19 bases between the two germline ends. The CDR3 runs 15 residues. CDR1 is LNHDA, CDR2 SQIVND, per germline (reference sequence). CDR3 DNA: TGTGCCAGTAGTACTGACCTTGAGGGGCTCGGTGAGCAGTTCTTC. Translating it yields CASSTDLEGLGEQFF.

The chain carries TRBV9 and TRBJ2-2; the match to TRBD2 covers 7 bases. Germline CDR1 and CDR2: SGDLS and YYNGEE. The CDR3 runs 13 residues. V shed 0 bases, J shed 7 bases, and the junction held 0 bases outside the gene matches. CDR3 in amino acids: CASSVGTSGELFF. The DNA for the CDR3 is TGTGCCAGCAGCGTAGGGACTAGCGGGGAGCTGTTTTTT.

V and J are TRBV5-4 and TRBJ2-3, with D tentatively TRBD2 (5 bases). V was clipped by 7 bases and J by 2 bases, with 11 bases between them. Germline CDR1 is SGHNT and CDR2 is YYREEE (reference sequence). The CDR3 consists of 13 residues. CDR3 loop: CASHASPTDTQYF. CDR3 coding DNA: TGTGCCAGCCACGCTAGCCCCACAGATACGCAGTATTTT.

The chain recombines TRBV2 with TRBJ1-4, with unresolved D. V was clipped by 7 bases and J by 0 bases, with 12 bases between them. Germline V gives CDR1 SNHLY, CDR2 FYNNEI. The CDR3 has 15 residues. The chain's CDR3 is CASKRELATNEKLFF. CDR3 nucleotides: TGTGCCAGCAAGCGAGAGTTGGCAACTAATGAAAAACTGTTTTTT.

The V and J genes are TRBV2 and TRBJ1-2, with D hard to call. CDR1 is SNHLY, CDR2 FYNNEI, per germline. Trimming cost V 7 bases and J 4 bases, with 13 bases left between them. This CDR3 has 13 residues. The CDR3 loop reads CASKTTRGYGYTF. DNA of the CDR3: TGTGCCAGCAAGACGACCCGTGGCTATGGCTACACCTTC.

J is TRBJ1-2 and V is TRBV18; 8 bases align to TRBD1. Looked up from germline, CDR1 is KGHSH and CDR2 is LQKENI. The CDR3 is 17 amino acids. The V gene end was trimmed by 6 bases and the J gene end by 0 bases; junction bases not matched to a gene: 12. CDR3 coding DNA: TGTGCCAGCTCGCCCCGACTCCAGGGGGCGTCTAACTATGGCTACACCTTC. Its protein product is CASSPRLQGASNYGYTF.

This chain links TRBV9 with TRBJ1-1; TRBD1 aligns across 9 bases. The V and J ends lost 2 bases and 7 bases, in that order; junction bases with no gene match: 3. Per the germline V gene, CDR1 is SGDLS and CDR2 is YYNGEE. The CDR3 runs 13 residues. CDR3 region: CASSVWDRDEAFF. CDR3 nucleotides: TGTGCCAGCAGCGTGTGGGACAGGGATGAAGCTTTCTTT.

The rearrangement joins TRBV6-5 to TRBJ1-2; 9 bases fit TRBD1. CDR1 is MNHEY and CDR2 is SVGAGI in the germline V gene. V gave up 4 bases and J gave up 9 bases; unmatched junction bases: 9. The CDR3 is made up of 14 amino acids. CDR3 bases: TGTGCCAGCAGTTCACCGGGACAGGGTAGGAGCTACACCTTC. Translating it yields CASSSPGQGRSYTF.

This clone was seen just once. The chain links TRBV29-1 to TRBJ2-1; a weak D match, TRBD1 (5 bases). The CDR3 spans 10 residues. V lost 2 bases and J 13 bases, leaving 9 bases between the germline ends. From germline, CDR1 is SQVTM and CDR2 ANQGSEA. The chain's CDR3 is CSVELQEQFF. The CDR3, as DNA: TGCAGCGTTGAATTACAGGAACAGTTCTTC.

The CDR3: CASLQGLNTGELFF. Written as DNA, the CDR3 is TGTGCCAGCTTGCAGGGACTGAACACCGGGGAGCTGTTTTTT. This chain connects TRBV2 to TRBJ2-2; possible D gene TRBD2, 6 bases. The CDR3 loop spans 14 amino acids. From germline, CDR1 is SNHLY and CDR2 FYNNEI. Trimming left V 8 bases short and J 1 base short, with 11 bases between.